The clone carrying this T cell receptor beta chain has a count of ten or more. Germline CDR1 and CDR2: MDHEN and SYDVKM. The CDR3 consists of 14 residues. J was trimmed by 5 bases and V by 6 bases; bases with no gene match: 4. Regarding time point: newly diagnosed GD, antithyroid drugs for less than 3 months. TCR sequences were obtained from RNA taken from PBMCs. The record originates from a study of regulatory T cells in long-lasting Graves disease. The authors built TCR beta libraries using iRepertoire HTBI primers and Arm-PCR of CDR3 regions. In TCRdb, the multiplex PCR reads were re-called with MiXCR into one record per CDR3 protein. The data contain 200,000 to 250,000 distinct CDR3 sequences, around 18% of them singletons.

Sequenced material: peripheral blood mononuclear cells (PBMCs), taken at new diagnosis, from a patient treated with antithyroid drugs. The chain is built from TRBV28 and TRBJ2-3, with 11 positions matching TRBD1. This receptor was identified in a female donor with Graves disease. The CDR3 DNA is TGTGCCAGCAGCCCCGGGACAGGGGGAGATACGCAGTATTTT. Translated, it gives CASSPGTGGDTQYF.